The clone carrying this TCR beta chain was detected many times. Each CDR3 protein gets one entry after TCRdb re-called the 5' RACE reads with MiXCR. The table lists 80,000 or so distinct CDR3 sequences, approximately 9.4% of them singletons, with 1.5% to 2% in the top ten. This specimen belongs to a study of neurological immune-mediated disorders. The material sequenced was PBMCs. This sequence was found in a man aged 45-65 years in good health.

CDR3 nucleotide sequence: TGTGCCAGCAGCCCCACTAGTTACCTGACGCGACTCTCTGGAGGCCCAGATACGCAGTATTTT. Its protein is CASSPTSYLTRLSGGPDTQYF. This chain joins TRBV14 and TRBJ2-3, with D possibly matching TRBD2 (5 bases). Between the trimmed V and J ends, which lost 4 bases and 4 bases, there was a span of 33 bases. CDR3 length: 21 residues. Per germline, CDR1 SGHDN and CDR2 FVKESK.